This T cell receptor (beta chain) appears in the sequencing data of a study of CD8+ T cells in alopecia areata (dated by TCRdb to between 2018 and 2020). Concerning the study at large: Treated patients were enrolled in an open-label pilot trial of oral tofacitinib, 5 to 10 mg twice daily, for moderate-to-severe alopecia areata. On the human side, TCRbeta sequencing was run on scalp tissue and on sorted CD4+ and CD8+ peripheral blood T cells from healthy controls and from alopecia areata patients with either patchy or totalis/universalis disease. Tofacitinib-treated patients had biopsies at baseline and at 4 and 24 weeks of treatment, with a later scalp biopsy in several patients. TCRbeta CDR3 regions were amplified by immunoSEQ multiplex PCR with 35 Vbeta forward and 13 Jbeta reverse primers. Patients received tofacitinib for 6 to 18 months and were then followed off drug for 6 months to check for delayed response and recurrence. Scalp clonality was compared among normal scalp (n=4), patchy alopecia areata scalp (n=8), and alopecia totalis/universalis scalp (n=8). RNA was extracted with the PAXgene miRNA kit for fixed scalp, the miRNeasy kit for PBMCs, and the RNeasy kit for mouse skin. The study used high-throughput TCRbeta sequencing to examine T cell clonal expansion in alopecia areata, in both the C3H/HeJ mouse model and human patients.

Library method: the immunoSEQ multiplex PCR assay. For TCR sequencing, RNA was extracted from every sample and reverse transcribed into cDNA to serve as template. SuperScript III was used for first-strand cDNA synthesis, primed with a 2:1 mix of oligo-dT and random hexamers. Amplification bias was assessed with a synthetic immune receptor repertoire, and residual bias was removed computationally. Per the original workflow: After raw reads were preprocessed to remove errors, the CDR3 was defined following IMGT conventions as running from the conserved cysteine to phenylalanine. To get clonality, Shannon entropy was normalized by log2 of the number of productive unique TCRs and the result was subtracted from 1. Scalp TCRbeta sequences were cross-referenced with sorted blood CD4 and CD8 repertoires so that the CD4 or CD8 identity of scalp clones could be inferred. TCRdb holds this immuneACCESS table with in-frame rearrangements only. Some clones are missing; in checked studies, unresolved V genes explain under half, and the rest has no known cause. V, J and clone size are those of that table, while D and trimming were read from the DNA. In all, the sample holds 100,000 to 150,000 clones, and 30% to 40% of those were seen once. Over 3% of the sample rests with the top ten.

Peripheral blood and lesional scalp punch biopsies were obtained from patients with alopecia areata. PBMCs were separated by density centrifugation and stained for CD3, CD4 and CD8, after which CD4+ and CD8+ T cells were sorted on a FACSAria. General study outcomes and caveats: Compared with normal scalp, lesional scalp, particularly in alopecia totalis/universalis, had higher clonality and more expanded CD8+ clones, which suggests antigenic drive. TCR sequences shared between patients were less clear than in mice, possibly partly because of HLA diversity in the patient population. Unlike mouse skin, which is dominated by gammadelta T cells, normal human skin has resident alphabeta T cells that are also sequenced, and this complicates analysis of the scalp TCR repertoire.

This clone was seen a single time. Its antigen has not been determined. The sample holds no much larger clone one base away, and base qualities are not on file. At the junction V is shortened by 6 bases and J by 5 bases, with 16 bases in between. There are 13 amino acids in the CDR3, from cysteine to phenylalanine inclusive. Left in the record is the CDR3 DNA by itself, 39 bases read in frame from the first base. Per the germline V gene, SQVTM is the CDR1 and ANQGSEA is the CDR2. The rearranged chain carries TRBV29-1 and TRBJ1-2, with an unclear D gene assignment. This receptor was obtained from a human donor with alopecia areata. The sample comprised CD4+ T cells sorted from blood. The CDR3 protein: CSVNAKDVYGYTF. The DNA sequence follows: TGCAGCGTCAATGCGAAGGACGTTTATGGCTACACCTTC.